The subject of this entry is one TCR beta chain. Its antigen is currently unknown. The data were taken from a study of shared clonotypes between healthy human individuals. Study-level background: Aged between 18 and 49, the donors were a couple of women and three men.

Every subset's genomic DNA went evenly onto several immunoSEQ plates. Repertoires were generated with immunoSEQ multiplex PCR, while TCRdb's copy carries only in-frame clones and drops some. The table includes about 1.1 million clones, approximately 75% detected once. General study points: Rarefaction revealed incomplete sorted-subset sequencing despite large depth.

Sequencing was performed on memory CD4+ T cells from PBMCs. The subset: CD45RA-negative fraction. The source is a man aged 18 to 29 in good health. Some clones in this sample may be carry-over from other donors' samples.

This CDR3 reads CASTKKGGWDTEAFF. The CDR3 DNA is TGTGCCAGTACGAAAAAGGGGGGATGGGACACTGAAGCTTTCTTT. The V and J genes are TRBV19 and TRBJ1-1, with D maybe TRBD1 (6 bases). The germline CDR1 and CDR2 sequences are LNHDA and SQIVND (reference sequence). The CDR3 loop spans 15 amino acids. V lost 7 bases and J lost 3, with 18 bases in between.